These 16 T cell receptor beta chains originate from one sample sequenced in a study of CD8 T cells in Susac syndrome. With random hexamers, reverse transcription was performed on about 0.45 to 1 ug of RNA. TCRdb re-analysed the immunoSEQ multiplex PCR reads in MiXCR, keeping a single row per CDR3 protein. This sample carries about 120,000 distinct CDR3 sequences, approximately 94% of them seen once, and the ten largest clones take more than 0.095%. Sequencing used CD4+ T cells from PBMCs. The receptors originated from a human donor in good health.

Written as DNA, the CDR3 is TGCAGTGCTATGGGGTCGGGAAACACCATATATTTT. It translates to CSAMGSGNTIYF. The chain recombines TRBV20-1 with TRBJ1-3; D ambiguous. Trimming cost V 4 bases and J 4 bases, with 8 bases left between them. The V gene's germline CDR1 is DFQATT and CDR2 SNEGSKA (reference sequence). The CDR3 runs to 12 residues.

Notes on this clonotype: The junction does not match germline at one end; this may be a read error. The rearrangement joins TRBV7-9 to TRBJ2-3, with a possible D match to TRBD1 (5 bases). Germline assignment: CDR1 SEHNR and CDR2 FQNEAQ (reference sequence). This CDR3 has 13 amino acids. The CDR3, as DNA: TGTGCCAGCAGCTTAGACCGGGCAGGGCAACGGCATTTT. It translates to CASSLDRAGQRHF.

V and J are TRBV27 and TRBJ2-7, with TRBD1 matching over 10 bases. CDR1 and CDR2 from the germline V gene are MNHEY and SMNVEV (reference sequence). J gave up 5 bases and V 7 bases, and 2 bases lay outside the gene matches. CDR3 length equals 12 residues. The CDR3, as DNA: TGTGCCAGCAAGGGACAGGGGCACGAGCAGTACTTC. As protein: CASKGQGHEQYF.

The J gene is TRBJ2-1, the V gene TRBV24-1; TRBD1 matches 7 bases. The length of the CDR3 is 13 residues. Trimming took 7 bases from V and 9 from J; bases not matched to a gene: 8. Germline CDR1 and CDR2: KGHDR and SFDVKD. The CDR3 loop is CATRPTGVGEQFF. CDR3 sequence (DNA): TGTGCCACCAGACCCACAGGGGTGGGTGAGCAGTTCTTC.

The CDR3 bases are TGTGCCAGCACGTGGGACAGGGTATACGAGCAGTACTTC. Translated: CASTWDRVYEQYF. The rearrangement uses TRBV2 and TRBJ2-7, with 9 bases identical to TRBD1. V shed 7 bases and J 4 bases; nucleotides not matched to a gene: 5. Germline CDR1 and CDR2: SNHLY and FYNNEI. This CDR3 region has 13 residues.

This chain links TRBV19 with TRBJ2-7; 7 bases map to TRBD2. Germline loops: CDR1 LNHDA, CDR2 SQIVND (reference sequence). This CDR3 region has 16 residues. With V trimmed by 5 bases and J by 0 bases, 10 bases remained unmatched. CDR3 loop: CASSSAGASPSYEQYF. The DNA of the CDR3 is TGTGCCAGTAGTTCGGCGGGAGCATCTCCCTCCTACGAGCAGTACTTC.

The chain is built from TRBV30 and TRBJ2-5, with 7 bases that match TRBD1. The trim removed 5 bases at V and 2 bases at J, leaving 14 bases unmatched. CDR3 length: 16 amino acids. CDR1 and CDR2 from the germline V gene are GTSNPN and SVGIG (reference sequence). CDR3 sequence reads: CAWGLSRTGLQETQYF. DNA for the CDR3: TGTGCCTGGGGACTCTCCCGGACAGGCCTACAAGAGACCCAGTACTTC.

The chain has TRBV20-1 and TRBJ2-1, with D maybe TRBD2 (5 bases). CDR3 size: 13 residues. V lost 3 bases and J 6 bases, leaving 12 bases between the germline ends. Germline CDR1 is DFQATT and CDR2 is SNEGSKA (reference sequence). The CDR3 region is CSARFSGSNEQFF. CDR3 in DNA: TGCAGTGCTAGGTTTAGTGGGAGCAATGAGCAGTTCTTC.

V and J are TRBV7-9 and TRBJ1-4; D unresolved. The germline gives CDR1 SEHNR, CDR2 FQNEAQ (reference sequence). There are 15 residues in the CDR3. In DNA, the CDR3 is TGTGCTACCCGGGCGGGTTTCTCAACTAATGAAAAACTGTTTTTT. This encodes CATRAGFSTNEKLFF.

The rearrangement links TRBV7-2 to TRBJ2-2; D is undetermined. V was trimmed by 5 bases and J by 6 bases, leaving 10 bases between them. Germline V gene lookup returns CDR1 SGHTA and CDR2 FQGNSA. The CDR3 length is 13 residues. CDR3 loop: CASSREVAGELFF. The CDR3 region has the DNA TGTGCCAGCAGCCGCGAGGTAGCCGGGGAGCTGTTTTTT.

The CDR3 region is CASSYIALDQPQHF. The CDR3 coding sequence is TGTGCCAGCAGTTACATAGCCCTCGATCAGCCCCAGCATTTT. The chain combines TRBV6-2 or TRBV6-3 with TRBJ1-5; D call uncertain. The V gene lost 2 bases and the J gene lost 5 bases, with 10 bases spanning the gap. CDR1 and CDR2 (germline): MNHEY, SVGEGT. The CDR3 consists of 14 residues.

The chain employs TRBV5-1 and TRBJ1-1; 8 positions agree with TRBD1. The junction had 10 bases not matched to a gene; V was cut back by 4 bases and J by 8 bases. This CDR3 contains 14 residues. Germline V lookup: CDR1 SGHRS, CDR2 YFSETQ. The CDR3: CASSQDRVGAEAFF. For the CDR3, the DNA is TGCGCCAGCAGCCAGGACAGGGTGGGAGCCGAAGCTTTCTTT.

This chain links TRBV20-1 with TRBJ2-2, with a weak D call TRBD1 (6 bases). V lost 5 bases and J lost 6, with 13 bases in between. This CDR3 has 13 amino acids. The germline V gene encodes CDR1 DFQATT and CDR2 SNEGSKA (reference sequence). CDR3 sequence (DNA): TGCAGTGCTCTTGGGGGCGCAGCCGGGGAGCTGTTTTTT. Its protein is CSALGGAAGELFF.

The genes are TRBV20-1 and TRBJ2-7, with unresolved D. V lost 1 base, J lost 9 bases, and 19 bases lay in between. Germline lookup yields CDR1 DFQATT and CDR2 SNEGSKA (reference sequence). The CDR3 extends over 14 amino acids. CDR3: CSARVLGSVNGQYF. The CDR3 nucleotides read TGCAGTGCTAGAGTATTGGGCAGCGTAAACGGGCAGTACTTC.

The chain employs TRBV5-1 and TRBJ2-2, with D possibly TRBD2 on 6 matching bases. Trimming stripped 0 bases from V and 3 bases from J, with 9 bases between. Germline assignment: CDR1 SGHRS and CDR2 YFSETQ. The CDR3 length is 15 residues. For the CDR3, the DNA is TGCGCCAGCAGCTTGGTGGGAGGAGACACCGGGGAGCTGTTTTTT. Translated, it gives CASSLVGGDTGELFF.

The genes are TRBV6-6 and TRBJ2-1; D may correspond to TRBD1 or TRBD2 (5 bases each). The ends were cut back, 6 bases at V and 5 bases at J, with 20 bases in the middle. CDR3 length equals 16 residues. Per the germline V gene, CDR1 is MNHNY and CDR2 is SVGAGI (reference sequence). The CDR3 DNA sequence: TGTGCCAGCAGGCCCACGGGGCAGGGCAATCACAATGAGCAGTTCTTC. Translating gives CASRPTGQGNHNEQFF.